Each of the 8 T cell receptor beta chains below was sequenced from the same sample in a study of naive and memory T cell subsets (dated by TCRdb to the late 2010s). The library was built by means of 5' RACE. TCRdb names Illumina MiSeq as the instrument used. Four rounds of PCR, run with the SP2 primer together with nested alpha and beta constant region primers, were used to amplify the ligated cDNA. The raw public reads went through TCRdb reprocessing: fastp at Q25, MiXCR clone calling, in-frame beta chains kept. One record per CDR3 amino acid sequence lists the most common genes and DNA. This sample is represented by about 62,000 distinct CDR3 sequences; roughly 8.1% of them were singletons. 15% to 20% of the sample lies in the top ten. The study described a robust, sensitive protocol for amplifying, sequencing and analyzing TCRs, using 3' ligation of a UMI-containing oligonucleotide to TCR cDNA.

These receptors were taken from a female donor in good health.

The chain employs TRBV6-5 and TRBJ2-7; D possibly corresponds to TRBD1 (6 bases). The V end was cut by 0 bases, the J end by 3 bases, with 12 bases between. The CDR3 runs 15 residues. Germline CDR1 and CDR2: MNHEY and SVGAGI. Here the CDR3 DNA reads TGTGCCAGCAGTTACTCGCGCCGGACAGTCTACGAGCAGTACTTC. Translation: CASSYSRRTVYEQYF.

The rearrangement joins TRBV29-1 to TRBJ1-2; TRBD1 agrees at 7 bases. Germline CDR1 reads SQVTM; CDR2 reads ANQGSEA. The CDR3 is 13 amino acids. Trimming cost V 7 bases and J 4 bases; bases outside gene matches: 9. The CDR3 region is CSAWTGGVYGYTF. CDR3 sequence (DNA): TGCAGCGCCTGGACAGGAGGGGTCTATGGCTACACCTTC.

The table lists this clonotype with a few counts. This chain uses TRBV28 with TRBJ1-5; no firm D call. Looked up from germline, CDR1 is MDHEN and CDR2 is SYDVKM. Trimming took 3 bases from V and 1 from J, leaving 7 bases between them. There are 14 residues in the CDR3. The CDR3 loop reads CASSFRLSNQPQHF. CDR3 nucleotide sequence: TGTGCCAGCAGTTTTCGGTTAAGCAATCAGCCCCAGCATTTT.

This sequence joins TRBV11-1 and TRBJ2-1; 7 bases match TRBD2. Germline V lookup: CDR1 SGHAT, CDR2 FQDESV (reference sequence). CDR3 length: 15 amino acids. Trimming removed 5 bases from V and 3 bases from J; junction bases left unmatched: 7. The chain's CDR3 is CASSPGRLYYNEQFF. As DNA, the CDR3 is TGTGCCAGCAGCCCCGGGAGGTTGTACTACAATGAGCAGTTCTTC.

The chain employs TRBV6-1 and TRBJ1-5; D not certain. The germline V gene has CDR1 MNHNS and CDR2 SASEGT. V lost 6 bases, J lost 1 base, and 16 bases lay in between. CDR3 size: 16 residues. In DNA form, the CDR3 reads TGTGCCAGCAGCGAGTGGGTCAGCCTCAGCAATCAGCCCCAGCATTTT. Amino acids: CASSEWVSLSNQPQHF.

CDR3 protein: CSVEVGTVEAFF. DNA for the CDR3: TGCAGCGTTGAAGTAGGGACAGTTGAAGCTTTCTTT. The V gene is TRBV29-1, the J gene TRBJ1-1; TRBD1 aligns across 7 bases. The V gene's germline CDR1 is SQVTM and CDR2 ANQGSEA. CDR3 length: 12 residues. Trimming took 1 base from V and 7 from J; bases not matched to a gene: 3.

The chain employs TRBV11-3 and TRBJ1-6; D remains unclear. This CDR3 spans 15 amino acids. Trimming stripped 0 bases from V and 5 bases from J, with 8 bases between. Germline V gene lookup returns CDR1 SGHNT and CDR2 YENEEA. The CDR3 loop reads CASSLERGNNSPLHF. The CDR3 bases are TGTGCCAGCAGCTTAGAACGGGGAAATAATTCACCCCTCCACTTT.

The rearrangement links TRBV5-1 to TRBJ1-5; TRBD1 might be the D (6 bases). Germline CDR1 and CDR2: SGHRS and YFSETQ. Trimming removed 3 bases at V and 8 bases at J, with 12 bases between. The CDR3 extends over 13 amino acids. Written as DNA, the CDR3 is TGCGCCAGCAGCTCTACAGGGTTCGAGCCCCAGCATTTT. Protein sequence: CASSSTGFEPQHF.